The present T cell receptor (beta chain) was sequenced within a study of T cell responses to AZD1222 COVID-19 vaccine (dated by TCRdb to about 2021). The study in broad terms: TCR sequencing covered fewer than 250 trial participants: 207 given two doses of AZD1222 and about 26 given two doses of MenACWY control vaccine. Enrollment into the trials was organized by age into subgroups of 18-55, 56-69 and 70-plus years, and those subgroups contained approximately 160, 26 and 62 TCR-sequenced participants, respectively. What the study reported, not specific to this receptor: No day 14 peak-response samples were available, so repertoires were characterized only after the peak T cell response. Reportedly, close to half of the unique spike-specific TCRs recognized epitopes lying outside the regions that are mutated in the B.1.351 and B.1.1.7 variants. Only six AZD1222 recipients were SARS-CoV-2 seropositive at baseline, limiting conclusions about previously exposed vaccinees. Vaccine-associated CD4 TCRs spanned the whole spike protein, with dominant responses in regions 160-218 and 743-854. In the small 56-69-year group, the increase in depth fell short of significance, most likely because of low power. Participants were mostly white British and included more females than males, and it was suggested by the authors that clonal diversity may have been underestimated. After two AZD1222 doses, spike-specific TCR breadth and depth were significantly higher than at day 0 and than in MenACWY recipients.

This clone has just one count. Its binding antigen is unknown. One base away there is no much larger clone; base qualities are not given. The CDR3 regions of human TCRbeta chains were analyzed by immunosequencing. As for the authors' bioinformatics: Repertoire TCRs were matched against a reference library of SARS-CoV-2-specific TCRs generated with the MIRA antigen-specificity platform. Breadth was defined as the fraction of unique TCRs that were SARS-CoV-2-associated. Depth was defined as the fraction of total T cells that were SARS-CoV-2-associated. Each spike-specific TCR was assigned to its reactive spike region and to a CD4 or CD8 class using the MIRA data. Log10-transformed breadth and depth values were compared by one-way ANOVA with Sidak's multiple comparisons tests. TCRdb's version of the immuneACCESS table is confined to in-frame rearrangements and falls short of the full clone set. An unresolved V gene accounts for under half of the shortfall where checked; the remainder is of unknown origin. V, J and clone size were drawn from that table, and D and trimming were deduced from the DNA. The sample contains just under 150,000 clones, about 86% of them found a single time. The top ten clonotypes cover about 5.4% of the sample.

The time point label corresponds to: about 28 days (+/-7) after the second vaccine dose. Because spike-specific TCR depth and breadth did not differ between the two schedules, AZD1222 recipients who got a second dose at roughly 4 weeks were pooled with those who got a second dose at roughly 12 weeks. Vaccinee samples came from UK trials COV001 and COV002, including a single-blind randomized controlled phase 2/3 trial of AZD1222 (ChAdOx1 nCoV-19) in healthy adults. For TCRbeta chain sequencing, PBMC samples were collected from trial participants at day 0 and at day 28 after the second dose. Sequences SGHRS (CDR1) and YFSETQ (CDR2) are obtained from the germline V gene. The junction shows trimming of 4 bases on V and 4 bases on J, plus 17 bases between the germline ends. CDR3 length: 16 amino acids, cysteine to phenylalanine. The kept DNA is CDR3 alone, 48 bases in frame from the first base.

This clonotype originated in an adult who received the AZD1222 COVID-19 vaccine. This material consisted of peripheral blood, taken 28 days after the second AZD1222 dose. The rearrangement joined TRBV5-1 to TRBJ2-2; D gene: possibly TRBD1, on 6 matching bases. The DNA sequence is given as TGCGCCAGCAGCCCCTCTCAAGGGGGTACCACCGGGGAGCTGTTTTTT. Its translation is CASSPSQGGTTGELFF.